This T cell receptor (beta chain) originates from a study of blood T cell repertoires in COVID-19 (TCRdb year 2020). Broadly, across the study: Samples covering the acute and convalescent phases of COVID-19 were provided by collaborators in the United States, Italy and Spain. A de-identified subject ID, COVID-19 status, age in years and sex were almost always included in the sample metadata. Where available, HLA class I and class II types were taken from metadata supplied by the sample provider and were not determined by assay-based typing. The repertoires were released in a freely available public database intended as a resource for research on the immune response to SARS-CoV-2. The samples were drawn from two sources: the first 160 participants of the ongoing ImmuneRACE study, and 950 to 1,500 subjects contributed by 6 global collaborators. The dataset comprised deeply sampled blood TCRbeta repertoires from subjects exposed to, actively infected with, or recovered from COVID-19. The material from the prospective study consisted of cDNA or gDNA derived from T cells, B-cell-depleted T cells, or PBMCs. What the authors observed across the whole study: The quantity of clinical and demographic metadata differed by source and by participant and was supplied without curation.

A remark on this clone: The specificity of this receptor is unknown. Base qualities were left out, and no much larger clone turns up one base away.

The CDR3, cysteine through phenylalanine, is 14 amino acids long. Only CDR3 DNA remains: 42 bases, in frame from the first base. Trimmed from V: 6 bases; trimmed from J: 10 bases; junction bases lacking a gene match: 7. The germline V gene (reference sequence) specifies MNHEY as CDR1 and SMNVEV as CDR2. Each collaborating institution followed its own protocols to collect whole blood in K2EDTA tubes. For TCRbeta analysis, collaborators shipped samples in one of three forms: frozen whole blood, isolated PBMCs, or DNA extracted from either of those sample types. The immunoSEQ Assay, a bias-controlled multiplex PCR, was used to amplify TCRbeta CDR3 regions from genomic DNA. Regarding the original processing steps: The number of nucleated cells in each sample was estimated from the amplification of reference gene primers within the assay. Sequence reads were collapsed and filtered to measure the absolute abundance of every unique TCRbeta CDR3 rearrangement. For each sample, productive Simpson clonality was calculated as the square root of Simpson's diversity index across productive rearrangements. As stored in TCRdb, this immuneACCESS dataset retains in-frame rearrangements with V and J assigned. A fraction of the clones does not appear; measured against another copy, unresolved V genes explain less than half of the discrepancy, and the remainder lacks a known reason. From that table come the V and J calls and clone size; the DNA was used to work out D and trimming. Here the sample has about 170,000 clones; around two thirds occur a single time. The ten largest account for around 3% of the sample.

The rearrangement combines TRBV27 with TRBJ1-6, with TRBD1 matching 9 junction bases. The TCR originated in a woman of 80 years or more with acute or convalescent COVID-19. Sequenced: peripheral blood. This receptor carries the CDR3 CASRTTGQGSPLHF. The DNA sequence is as follows: TGTGCCAGCAGAACGACAGGACAGGGGTCACCCCTCCACTTT.